This record concerns one TCR beta chain sequence. Its antigen is still unknown. The V end was cut by 3 bases, the J end by 0 bases, with 13 bases between. CDR3 length: 16 residues. Germline loops: CDR1 SGDLS, CDR2 YYNGEE. Treatment defined: oral pan-JAK inhibitor, 5-10 mg twice daily. The record originates from a study of CD8+ T cells in alopecia areata. Across the study: Treated patients were given oral tofacitinib, which was dosed at 5 to 10 mg twice daily. Whole-study results and caveats: Among the top 100, expanded CD8+ clones, as well as scalp clonality, were significantly decreased by tofacitinib. Sharing of TCR sequences between patients (possibly for HLA-related reasons) was less clear than in mice. Clonality was higher in lesional than normal scalp, especially in alopecia totalis/universalis.

The authors extracted RNA and reverse transcribed it into cDNA as the sequencing template. Method: immunoSEQ multiplex PCR; TCRdb's copy keeps in-frame clones and lacks some. The sample lists 95,000 to 100,000 clones; 60% were seen once. The chain recombines TRBV9 with TRBJ2-4; D remains unclear. This TCR was sampled from a human donor with alopecia areata. Sequenced here: CD8+ T cells sorted from blood, sampled at approximately week 56, from a patient treated with tofacitinib. CDR3 nucleotide sequence: TGTGCCAGCAGCGAGGATTTAACTCTAGCCAAAAACATTCAGTACTTC. Translation: CASSEDLTLAKNIQYF.